This T cell receptor (beta chain) was sequenced for a study of CD8+CD57+ T cells in acquired aplastic anemia. Study background: Mean DNA quantity obtained from sorted CD4+ and CD8+ cells was approximately 3 ug. Overall study findings and caveats: The CD8+ Simpson's diversity of patients and controls was not significantly different. The study identified roughly 29 CD8+ CDR3 sequences shared by patients and controls.

All patients picked for sequencing had shown, by flow cytometry, an expansion of CD8+CD57+ cells. No therapy had been given to the patients at the time of blood sampling. For this clonotype: Its antigen remains unknown.

Genomic DNA constituted the template upon which TCR beta VDJ and CDR3 profiling was performed. TCRdb re-analysed the reads in MiXCR, keeping a single row per CDR3 protein. The sample includes approximately 130,000 distinct CDR3 sequences, 58% of them seen just once. Trimming removed 5 bases from V and 0 bases from J; junction bases left unmatched: 11. The germline gives CDR1 SGHTA, CDR2 FQGTGA. CDR3 length: 19 amino acids. The chain is built from TRBV7-3 and TRBJ2-7; 15 bases line up with TRBD2. This receptor was obtained from a human donor with aplastic anemia. The sample was sorted CD4+, CD8+, or CD8+CD57+ T cells (not recorded which) from PBMCs. CDR3 in DNA: TGTGCCAGCAGCAAAACGGGACTAGCGGGGGGCCACCTCTCCTACGAGCAGTACTTC. The encoded protein is CASSKTGLAGGHLSYEQYF.